Listed here are 27 T cell receptor beta chains from one sample, sequenced in a study of blood T cell repertoires in COVID-19. Clones were read by immunoSEQ multiplex PCR, and TCRdb kept only the in-frame ones, dropping some. Of 270,000 or so clones in the sample, 80% to 90% were seen once. Material: peripheral blood. These receptors came from a woman in her 30s with active or convalescent COVID-19.

The rearrangement joins TRBV7-3 to TRBJ1-1; TRBD1 matches at 7 bases. Germline V gene data show CDR1 as SGHTA and CDR2 as FQGTGA. This CDR3 comprises 14 residues. V lost 5 bases to trimming and J lost 0 bases; unmatched junction nucleotides: 3. This CDR3 is CASSRDRVNTEAFF. The CDR3 DNA sequence: TGTGCCAGCAGCCGAGACAGGGTGAACACTGAAGCTTTCTTT.

This rearrangement joins TRBV11-3 to TRBJ1-3; 8 nucleotides line up with TRBD1. V shed 6 bases and J 2 bases; nucleotides not matched to a gene: 3. This CDR3 is built from 14 residues. Germline assignment: CDR1 SGHNT and CDR2 YENEEA. In DNA, the CDR3 is TGTGCCAGCAGTTCGACAGGGGCTGGAAACACCATATATTTT. Translation: CASSSTGAGNTIYF.

The chain recombines TRBV19 with TRBJ2-4, with D possibly being TRBD2 (6 bases). The germline V gene encodes CDR1 LNHDA and CDR2 SQIVND (reference sequence). The V end lost 3 bases, the J end lost 8 bases, and 14 bases lay between the germline ends. The CDR3 totals 14 residues. CDR3 protein: CASSINPGGDIQYF. The CDR3 DNA is TGTGCCAGTAGTATTAACCCCGGAGGGGACATTCAGTACTTC.

The rearrangement joins TRBV5-4 to TRBJ1-3; D possibly corresponds to TRBD1 (6 bases). CDR3 length equals 15 residues. Trimming pared 3 bases from V and 0 bases from J, leaving 10 bases between. Germline loops: CDR1 SGHNT, CDR2 YYREEE (reference sequence). CDR3 nucleotides: TGTGCCAGCAGCTCCGGGACATACTCTGGAAACACCATATATTTT. This codes for CASSSGTYSGNTIYF.

The genes are TRBV6-5 and TRBJ1-6, with 9 nucleotides matching TRBD1. The junction had 6 bases not matched to a gene; V was cut back by 2 bases and J by 10 bases. The CDR3 totals 15 residues. Per the germline V gene, CDR1 is MNHEY and CDR2 is SVGAGI. Written as DNA, the CDR3 is TGTGCCAGCAGTTACGGGACAGGGAACCACTCACCCCTCCACTTT. Protein: CASSYGTGNHSPLHF.

The chain joins TRBV2 to TRBJ2-1; 8 bases fit TRBD2. The junction had 16 bases not matched to a gene; V was cut back by 5 bases and J by 7 bases. CDR3 length equals 17 residues. Germline values: CDR1 SNHLY, CDR2 FYNNEI. Here the CDR3 reads CASSRLPSGGPLNEQFF. DNA for the CDR3: TGTGCCAGCAGTCGCTTACCTTCGGGGGGGCCGTTAAATGAGCAGTTCTTC.

The chain recombines TRBV6-5 with TRBJ1-1, with TRBD1 identical over 7 bases. Germline assignment: CDR1 MNHEY and CDR2 SVGAGI. There are 14 residues in the CDR3. Losses at the gene ends were 7 bases for V and 4 bases for J; bases not matched to a gene: 9. CDR3 sequence (DNA): TGTGCCAGCACAACCACAGGGGTTGGCACTGAAGCTTTCTTT. This gives the protein CASTTTGVGTEAFF.

The chain has TRBV5-5 and TRBJ2-5, with 7 bases matching TRBD2. Trimming cost V 6 bases and J 3 bases; bases outside gene matches: 8. The CDR3 loop spans 14 amino acids. From germline, CDR1 is SGHKS and CDR2 YYEKEE (reference sequence). DNA of the CDR3: TGTGCCAGCAACCTTCTTGGGGGGGAAGAGACCCAGTACTTC. The encoded protein is CASNLLGGEETQYF.

This clone is a singleton in its sample. This chain uses TRBV12-3 or TRBV12-4 with TRBJ2-2, with no clear D. Deletions cut 3 bases from V and 13 bases from J, with 9 bases between. This CDR3 is 11 amino acids long. CDR3 sequence (DNA): TGTGCCAGCAGTTTGGCAGGCCGGCTGTTTTTT. Residues: CASSLAGRLFF.

The chain couples TRBV7-2 to TRBJ2-7, with 7 positions matching TRBD1. Per the germline V gene, CDR1 is SGHTA and CDR2 is FQGNSA. The CDR3 covers 15 residues. Trimming took 6 bases from V and 3 from J; bases not matched to a gene: 11. For the CDR3, the DNA is TGTGCCAGCAGACCCACCGGGACAGACAACTACGAGCAGTACTTC. Translating gives CASRPTGTDNYEQYF.

This chain uses TRBV5-1 with TRBJ1-4, with D maybe TRBD1 (5 bases). This CDR3 has 14 residues. In germline, CDR1 is SGHRS, CDR2 YFSETQ. V was shortened by 5 bases and J by 1 base, with 9 bases between the two germline ends. The CDR3, as DNA: TGCGCCAGCAGGATGGGGGGAACTAATGAAAAACTGTTTTTT. Encoded protein: CASRMGGTNEKLFF.

The chain uses TRBV7-2 and TRBJ1-6, with D unclear. Trimming removed 9 bases from V and 8 bases from J, with 17 bases in between. This CDR3 has 14 residues. Germline V gene lookup returns CDR1 SGHTA and CDR2 FQGNSA. This CDR3 is CASSSDWEDSPLHF. CDR3 bases: TGTGCCAGTAGTTCGGACTGGGAAGATTCACCCCTCCACTTT.

This sequence joins TRBV5-1 and TRBJ1-6; D is unclear. This CDR3 has 15 amino acids. Trimming took 3 bases from V and 7 from J, leaving 14 bases between them. Germline lookup yields CDR1 SGHRS and CDR2 YFSETQ. CDR3: CASSSAPRGNSPLHF. The DNA for the CDR3 is TGCGCCAGCAGCTCCGCCCCCAGAGGAAATTCACCCCTCCACTTT.

The chain has TRBV7-9 and TRBJ2-5, with TRBD2 matching 13 bases. CDR3 size: 17 residues. Germline CDR1 reads SEHNR; CDR2 reads FQNEAQ (reference sequence). Trimming removed 5 bases from V and 5 bases from J; junction bases left unmatched: 11. The CDR3 sequence: CASSPGTSGARMETQYF. The CDR3 DNA is TGTGCCAGCAGCCCCGGGACTAGCGGGGCGAGGATGGAGACCCAGTACTTC.

Comments on this clone: The sample carries other DNA sequences with the same CDR3. V and J are TRBV9 and TRBJ2-6; tentative D call: TRBD2 (6 bases). The CDR3 contains 15 residues. V lost 2 bases and J lost 1, with 7 bases in between. Germline values: CDR1 SGDLS, CDR2 YYNGEE. The CDR3 DNA sequence: TGTGCCAGCAGCGTGGGGGGTTCTGGGGCCAACGTCCTGACTTTC. Translated: CASSVGGSGANVLTF.

This clone was seen a few times. The rearrangement joins TRBV10-3 to TRBJ2-5; D possibly corresponds to TRBD2 (6 bases). Germline values: CDR1 ENHRY, CDR2 SYGVKD. V was trimmed by 10 bases and J by 5 bases, leaving 11 bases between them. CDR3 size: 11 residues. The CDR3 DNA sequence: TGTGCCACCGCTAGCGCGGAGACCCAGTACTTC. It encodes CATASAETQYF.

The V gene is TRBV7-2, the J gene TRBJ1-5; D is ambiguous. The CDR3 is 15 amino acids. Germline CDR1 reads SGHTA; CDR2 reads FQGNSA. V dropped 3 bases and J dropped 6 bases, with 15 bases sitting between them. As DNA, the CDR3 is TGTGCCAGCAGCTTCGAAGGGTTTGGAGGTCAGCCCCAGCATTTT. Translated: CASSFEGFGGQPQHF.

The J gene is TRBJ1-1, the V gene TRBV9, with D perhaps matching TRBD1 (5 bases). Looked up from germline, CDR1 is SGDLS and CDR2 is YYNGEE. The CDR3 runs 15 residues. The V and J ends lost 3 bases and 1 base respectively, with 13 bases between them. CDR3 bases: TGTGCCAGCAGCGAAGGAATCGGGGGGAACACTGAAGCTTTCTTT. This codes for CASSEGIGGNTEAFF.

The chain employs TRBV28 and TRBJ2-5; 9 nucleotides agree with TRBD1. The junction had 0 bases not matched to a gene; V was cut back by 8 bases and J by 2 bases. The CDR3 loop spans 12 amino acids. Germline V lookup: CDR1 MDHEN, CDR2 SYDVKM. CDR3 bases: TGTGCCAGCGACAGGGGGCAAGAGACCCAGTACTTC. This sequence encodes CASDRGQETQYF.

V is TRBV10-3 and J is TRBJ1-6, with 9 bases matching TRBD1. Trimming cost V 0 bases and J 11 bases; bases outside gene matches: 11. The germline V gene has CDR1 ENHRY and CDR2 SYGVKD. The CDR3 is 17 residues long. CDR3 nucleotide sequence: TGTGCCATCAGTGAGTCCATTCTCCGGGACAGGGAGGCACCCCTCCACTTT. It is translated as CAISESILRDREAPLHF.

The chain carries TRBV2 and TRBJ2-6; TRBD1 matches 7 bases. With V trimmed by 7 bases and J by 0 bases, 15 bases remained unmatched. In germline, CDR1 is SNHLY, CDR2 FYNNEI. The CDR3 is made up of 19 amino acids. The DNA for the CDR3 is TGTGCCAGCATATTCCCCGGGACAGTCGTCACCTCTGGGGCCAACGTCCTGACTTTC. Residues: CASIFPGTVVTSGANVLTF.

CDR3 region: CASSGGLSLNTEAFF. As DNA, the CDR3 is TGCGCCAGCAGCGGGGGACTGAGCCTGAACACTGAAGCTTTCTTT. The genes are TRBV5-1 and TRBJ1-1; D is perhaps TRBD1 (5 bases). In germline, CDR1 is SGHRS, CDR2 YFSETQ. V was trimmed by 4 bases and J by 0 bases, leaving 13 bases between them. This CDR3 region has 15 residues.

The V and J genes are TRBV2 and TRBJ2-6; TRBD1 matches at 9 bases. Per germline, CDR1 SNHLY and CDR2 FYNNEI. The CDR3 length is 16 residues. Trimming at V came to 6 bases and at J to 2 bases, leaving 5 bases not matched to a gene. This CDR3 is CASSPRQGAGANVLTF. The CDR3, as DNA: TGTGCCAGCAGCCCTAGACAGGGGGCTGGGGCCAACGTCCTGACTTTC. The full variable domain, in which reference TRBV2 and TRBJ2-6 provide the parts outside the CDR3, is EPEVTQTPSHQVTQMGQEVILRCVPISNHLYFYWYRQILGQKVEFLVSFYNNEISEKSEIFDDQFSVERPDGSNFTLKIRSTKLEDSAMYFCASSPRQGAGANVLTFGAGSRLTVL.

The chain joins TRBV1 to TRBJ1-3; the table gives TRBD1 as D, unverified against the DNA. TRBV1 is recorded as a pseudogene. This CDR3 comprises 16 residues. The CDR3 spells CTSSHDPDRVGNTIYF. The DNA for the CDR3 is TGCACCAGCAGTCATGATCCGGACAGGGTGGGAAACACCATATATTTT.

The CDR3 bases are TGTGCCACCTCGGAGGAACTAGCGGGGGGAAATGAGCAGTTCTTC. This translates into CATSEELAGGNEQFF. V usage is TRBV27 and J usage is TRBJ2-1; the match to TRBD2 covers 12 bases. Trimming took 10 bases from V and 7 from J; bases not matched to a gene: 11. Germline CDR1 reads MNHEY; CDR2 reads SMNVEV (reference sequence). This CDR3 is built from 15 residues.

The chain links TRBV5-1 to TRBJ2-4; D not certain. This CDR3 has 14 amino acids. V shed 4 bases and J shed 4 bases, with 12 bases lying between them. Per the germline V gene, CDR1 is SGHRS and CDR2 is YFSETQ. The DNA of the CDR3 is TGCGCCAGCAGCCGAGACACTGAAAAAAACATTCAGTACTTC. Translating it yields CASSRDTEKNIQYF.

The genes are TRBV6-5 and TRBJ2-5, with D tentatively TRBD2 (5 bases). Trimming pared 6 bases from V and 1 base from J, leaving 12 bases between. CDR3 length: 14 amino acids. CDR1 is MNHEY, CDR2 SVGAGI, per germline. The DNA for the CDR3 is TGTGCCAGCAGCGCCCGACGGGGCCAAGAGACCCAGTACTTC. Encoded protein: CASSARRGQETQYF.